The entry below gives a single T cell receptor beta chain sequence along with its context. Its specificity is unknown. The data derive from a study of chemoradiotherapy in HPV16-positive cancers. Study-level findings and limits: HPV-responsive T-cell expansion during chemoradiotherapy was linked to improved recurrence-free survival in HPV16-positive patients.

The data were produced by immunoSEQ multiplex PCR, yet TCRdb's version contains in-frame clones alone and is incomplete. The table records some 11,000 clones, about 77% of them present only once. Germline CDR1 SGHAT, CDR2 FQNNGV. Trimming removed 5 bases from V and 4 bases from J; junction bases left unmatched: 12. This CDR3 contains 16 residues. This sequence joins TRBV11-2 and TRBJ2-7; 9 positions agree with TRBD1. This receptor was obtained from a human donor with HPV-associated anogenital cancer. The specimen was taken from a patient who underwent chemoradiotherapy. The CDR3 loop reads CASSGGGQGRKYEQYF. CDR3 sequence (DNA): TGTGCCAGCAGCGGTGGGGGACAGGGTAGAAAATACGAGCAGTACTTC.